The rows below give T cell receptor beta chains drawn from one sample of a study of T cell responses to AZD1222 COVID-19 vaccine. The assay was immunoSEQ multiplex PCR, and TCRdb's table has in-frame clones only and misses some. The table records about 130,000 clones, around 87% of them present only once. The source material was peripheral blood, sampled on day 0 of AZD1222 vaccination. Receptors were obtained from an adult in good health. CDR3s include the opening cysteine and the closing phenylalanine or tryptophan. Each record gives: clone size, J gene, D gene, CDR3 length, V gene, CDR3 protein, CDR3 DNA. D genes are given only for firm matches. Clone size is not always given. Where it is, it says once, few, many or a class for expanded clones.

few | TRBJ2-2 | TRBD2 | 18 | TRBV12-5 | CASGASLTSGSGTGELFF | TGTGCTAGTGGAGCATCACTTACTAGCGGGAGTGGTACCGGGGAGCTGTTTTTT
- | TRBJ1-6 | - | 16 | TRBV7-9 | CASSRAGASYNSPLHF | TGTGCCAGCAGCCGTGCAGGGGCATCCTATAATTCACCCCTCCACTTT
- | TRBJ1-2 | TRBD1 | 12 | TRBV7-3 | CASSPGDRGYTF | TGTGCCAGCAGCCCAGGGGACAGAGGCTACACCTTC
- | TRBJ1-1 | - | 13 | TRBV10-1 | CASSESLGSEAFF | TGCGCCAGCAGTGAATCCCTCGGCTCTGAAGCTTTCTTT
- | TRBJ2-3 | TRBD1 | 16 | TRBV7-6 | CASSLEAVTGAYTQYF | TGTGCCAGCAGCTTAGAAGCCGTGACAGGGGCCTATACGCAGTATTTT
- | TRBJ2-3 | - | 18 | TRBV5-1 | CASSLAPGRPMGTDTQYF | TGCGCCAGCAGCTTGGCCCCGGGGCGGCCAATGGGCACAGATACGCAGTATTTT
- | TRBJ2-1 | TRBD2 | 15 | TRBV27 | CASSKGTSVDNEQFF | TGTGCCAGCAGTAAAGGGACTAGCGTCGACAATGAGCAGTTCTTC
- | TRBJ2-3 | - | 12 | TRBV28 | CASSPLHDTQYF | TGTGCCAGCAGTCCGTTACATGATACGCAGTATTTT
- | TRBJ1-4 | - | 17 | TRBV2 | CASLLDRLQATNEKLFF | TGTGCCAGCTTATTGGACAGACTCCAAGCAACTAATGAAAAACTGTTTTTT
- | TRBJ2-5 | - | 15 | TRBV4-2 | CASSQGSEGEETQYF | TGTGCCAGCAGCCAAGGGAGCGAGGGAGAAGAGACCCAGTACTTC
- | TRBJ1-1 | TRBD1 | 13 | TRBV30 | CALGTGFNTEAFF | TGTGCTTTGGGGACAGGGTTTAACACTGAAGCTTTCTTT
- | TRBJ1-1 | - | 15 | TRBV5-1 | CASSFISGSWGEAFF | TGCGCCAGCAGTTTTATTTCAGGATCCTGGGGTGAAGCTTTCTTT
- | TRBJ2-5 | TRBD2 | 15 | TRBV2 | CASSDGLAGVETQYF | TGTGCCAGCAGTGATGGACTAGCGGGGGTAGAGACCCAGTACTTC
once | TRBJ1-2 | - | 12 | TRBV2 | CASSVRAEGYTF | TGTGCCAGCTCGGTCAGGGCGGAGGGCTACACCTTC
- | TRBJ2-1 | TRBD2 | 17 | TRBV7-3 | CASSSPTSGRALNEQFF | TGTGCCAGCAGCTCCCCGACTAGCGGGAGGGCCTTAAATGAGCAGTTCTTC
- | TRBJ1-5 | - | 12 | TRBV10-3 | CAISVDRGPQHF | TGTGCCATCAGTGTGGACCGTGGTCCCCAGCATTTT
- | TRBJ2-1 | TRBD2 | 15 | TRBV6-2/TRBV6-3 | CASSLSGGRYNEQFF | TGTGCCAGCAGTCTTAGCGGGGGGCGCTACAATGAGCAGTTCTTC
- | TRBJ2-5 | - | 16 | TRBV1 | CTSSQNLAGVFETQYF | TGCACCAGCAGCCAAAATCTAGCGGGGGTTTTCGAGACCCAGTACTTC
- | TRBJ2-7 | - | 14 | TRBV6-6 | CASSLGGKPYEQYF | TGTGCCAGCAGCCTGGGTGGCAAGCCCTACGAGCAGTACTTC
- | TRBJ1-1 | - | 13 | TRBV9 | CASSVVQDSEAFF | TGTGCCAGCAGCGTAGTTCAGGACAGTGAAGCTTTCTTT
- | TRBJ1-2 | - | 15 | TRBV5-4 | CASSLNRFTNYGYTF | TGTGCCAGCAGCTTGAACCGATTTACGAACTATGGCTACACCTTC
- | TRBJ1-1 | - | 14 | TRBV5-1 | CASSLAFGATEAFF | TGCGCCAGCAGCTTGGCCTTCGGGGCCACTGAAGCTTTCTTT